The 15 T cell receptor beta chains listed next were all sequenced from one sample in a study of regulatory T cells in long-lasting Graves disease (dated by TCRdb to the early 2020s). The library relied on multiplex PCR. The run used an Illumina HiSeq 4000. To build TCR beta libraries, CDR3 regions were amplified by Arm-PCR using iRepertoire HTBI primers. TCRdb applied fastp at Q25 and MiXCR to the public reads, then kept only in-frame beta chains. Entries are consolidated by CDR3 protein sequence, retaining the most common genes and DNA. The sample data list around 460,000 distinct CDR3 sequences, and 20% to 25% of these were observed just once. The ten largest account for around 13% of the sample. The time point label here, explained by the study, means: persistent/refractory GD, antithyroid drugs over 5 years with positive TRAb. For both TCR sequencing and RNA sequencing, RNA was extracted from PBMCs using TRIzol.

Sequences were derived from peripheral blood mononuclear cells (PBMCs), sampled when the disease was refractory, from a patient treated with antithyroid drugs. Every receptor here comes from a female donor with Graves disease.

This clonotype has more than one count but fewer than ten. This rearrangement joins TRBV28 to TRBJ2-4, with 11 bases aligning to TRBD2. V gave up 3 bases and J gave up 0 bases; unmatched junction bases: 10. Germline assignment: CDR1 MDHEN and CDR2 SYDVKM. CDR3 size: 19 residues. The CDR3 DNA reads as TGTGCCAGCAGTTTCATGGGACTAGCGGACTCCCTAGCCAAAAACATTCAGTACTTC. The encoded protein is CASSFMGLADSLAKNIQYF.

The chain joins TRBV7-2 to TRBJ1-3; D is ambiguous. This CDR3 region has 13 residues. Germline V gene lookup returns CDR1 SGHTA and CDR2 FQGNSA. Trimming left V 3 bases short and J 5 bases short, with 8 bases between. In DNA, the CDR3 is TGTGCCAGCAGCTTGGGTCAGCGAAACACCATATATTTT. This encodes CASSLGQRNTIYF.

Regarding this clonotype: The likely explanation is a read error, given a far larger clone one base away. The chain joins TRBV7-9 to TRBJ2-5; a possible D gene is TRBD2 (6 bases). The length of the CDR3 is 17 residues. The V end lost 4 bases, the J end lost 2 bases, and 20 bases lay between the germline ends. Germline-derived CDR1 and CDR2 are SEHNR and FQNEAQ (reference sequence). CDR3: CASSSYPTRPVQETQYF. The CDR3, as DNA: TGTGCCAGCAGCTCGTACCCGACTAGACCTGTACAAGAGACCCAGTACTTC.

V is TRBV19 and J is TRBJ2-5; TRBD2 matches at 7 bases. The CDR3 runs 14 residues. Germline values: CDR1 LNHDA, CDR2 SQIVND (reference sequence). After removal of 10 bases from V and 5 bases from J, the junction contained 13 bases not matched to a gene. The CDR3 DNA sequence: TGTGCCACCCGGACCGGGAGGCGGGGGGAGACCCAGTACTTC. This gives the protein CATRTGRRGETQYF.

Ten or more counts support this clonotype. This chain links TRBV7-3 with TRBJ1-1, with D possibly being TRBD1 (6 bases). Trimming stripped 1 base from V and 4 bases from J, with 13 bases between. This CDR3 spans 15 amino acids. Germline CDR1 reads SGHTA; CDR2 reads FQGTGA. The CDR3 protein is CASSLMGGPSTEAFF. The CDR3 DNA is TGTGCCAGCAGCTTAATGGGGGGCCCTAGCACTGAAGCTTTCTTT.

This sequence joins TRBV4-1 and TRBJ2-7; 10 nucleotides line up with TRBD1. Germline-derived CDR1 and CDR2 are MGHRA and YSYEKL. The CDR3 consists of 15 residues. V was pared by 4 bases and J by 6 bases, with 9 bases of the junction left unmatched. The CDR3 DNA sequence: TGCGCCAGCAGCCCGCCGGGACAGGGGACCGGCGAGCAGTACTTC. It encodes CASSPPGQGTGEQYF.

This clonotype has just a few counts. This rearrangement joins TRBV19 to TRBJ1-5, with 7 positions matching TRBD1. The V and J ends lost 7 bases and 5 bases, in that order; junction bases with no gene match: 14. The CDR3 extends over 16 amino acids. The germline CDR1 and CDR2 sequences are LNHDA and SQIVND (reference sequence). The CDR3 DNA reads TGTGCCAGTACCGGGGCGGCTAACAGGGGCTATCAGCCCCAGCATTTT. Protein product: CASTGAANRGYQPQHF.

This CDR3 is CASSFRPINTEAFF. CDR3 bases: TGTGCCAGCAGTTTTCGGCCTATTAACACTGAAGCTTTCTTT. The rearrangement uses TRBV9 and TRBJ1-1, with D unresolved. The ends were cut back, 5 bases at V and 2 bases at J, with 13 bases in the middle. The germline V gene has CDR1 SGDLS and CDR2 YYNGEE. The CDR3 extends over 14 amino acids.

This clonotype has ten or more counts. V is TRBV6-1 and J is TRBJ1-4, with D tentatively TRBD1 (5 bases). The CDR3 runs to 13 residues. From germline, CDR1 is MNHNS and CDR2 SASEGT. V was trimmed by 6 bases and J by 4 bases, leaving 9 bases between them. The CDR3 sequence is CASRRGGNEKLFF. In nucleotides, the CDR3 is TGTGCCAGCAGGAGGGGAGGTAATGAAAAACTGTTTTTT.

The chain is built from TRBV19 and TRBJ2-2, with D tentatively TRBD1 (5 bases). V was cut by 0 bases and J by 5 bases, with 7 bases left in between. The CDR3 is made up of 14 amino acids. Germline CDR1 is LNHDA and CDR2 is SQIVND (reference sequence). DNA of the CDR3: TGTGCCAGTAGTATAGATCAGGGAACCGGGGAGCTGTTTTTT. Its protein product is CASSIDQGTGELFF.

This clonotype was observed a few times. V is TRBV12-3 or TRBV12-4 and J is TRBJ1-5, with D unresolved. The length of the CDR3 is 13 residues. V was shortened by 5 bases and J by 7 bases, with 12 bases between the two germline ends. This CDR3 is CASSNTVGQPQHF. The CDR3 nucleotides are TGTGCCAGCAGTAACACTGTGGGGCAGCCCCAGCATTTT.

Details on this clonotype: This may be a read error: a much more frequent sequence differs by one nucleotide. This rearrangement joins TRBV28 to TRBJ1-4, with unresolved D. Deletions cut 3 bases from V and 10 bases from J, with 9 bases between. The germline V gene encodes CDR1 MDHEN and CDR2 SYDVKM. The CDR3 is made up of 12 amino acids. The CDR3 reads CASSFLWGKLFF. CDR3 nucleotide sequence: TGTGCCAGCAGTTTTCTGTGGGGAAAACTGTTTTTT.

This chain's CDR3 is CASSYEANSYEQYF. The CDR3 nucleotides are TGTGCCAGCAGTTACGAGGCCAACTCCTACGAGCAGTACTTC. The rearrangement joins TRBV6-5 to TRBJ2-7; D gene uncertain. In germline, CDR1 is MNHEY, CDR2 SVGAGI. CDR3 length: 14 residues. V lost 2 bases and J lost 0, with 8 bases in between.

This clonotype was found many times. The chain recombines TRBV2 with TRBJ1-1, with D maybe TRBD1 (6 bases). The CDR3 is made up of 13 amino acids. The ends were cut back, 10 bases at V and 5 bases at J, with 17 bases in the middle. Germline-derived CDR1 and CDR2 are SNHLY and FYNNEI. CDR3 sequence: CATYRESGTEAFF. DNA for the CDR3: TGTGCCACATACAGGGAATCAGGGACTGAAGCTTTCTTT.

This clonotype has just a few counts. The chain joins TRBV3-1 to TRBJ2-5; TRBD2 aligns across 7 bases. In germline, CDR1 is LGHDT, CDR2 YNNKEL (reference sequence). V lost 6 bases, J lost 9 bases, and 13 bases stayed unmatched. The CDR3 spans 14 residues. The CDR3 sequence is CASSPTSASTSQYF. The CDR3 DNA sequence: TGTGCCAGCAGTCCTACTAGCGCCTCAACGTCCCAGTACTTC.